The T cell receptor (beta chain) described here comes from a study of blood T cell repertoires in COVID-19. As for the study in general: Some COVID-19 samples were acute and others convalescent; all came from the United States, Italy and Spain. The cDNA or gDNA used as material had been derived from T cells, B-cell-depleted T cells, or PBMCs.

Losses at the gene ends were 4 bases for V and 4 bases for J; bases not matched to a gene: 9. The CDR3 has 16 residues. In germline, CDR1 is LGHNA, CDR2 YNFKEQ. The method was immunoSEQ multiplex PCR; TCRdb's version includes in-frame clones alone and lacks a portion of them. Here the sample spans 110,000 or so clones, around 85% being singletons. Sequenced input: peripheral blood. This sequence originates from a man between 70 and 80 years old who had recovered from COVID-19. The rearrangement joins TRBV4-2 to TRBJ1-2; 10 bases align to TRBD1. CDR3 in amino acids: CASSPTVGQGGYGYTF. The CDR3 DNA is TGTGCCAGCAGCCCGACCGTAGGACAGGGGGGCTATGGCTACACCTTC.